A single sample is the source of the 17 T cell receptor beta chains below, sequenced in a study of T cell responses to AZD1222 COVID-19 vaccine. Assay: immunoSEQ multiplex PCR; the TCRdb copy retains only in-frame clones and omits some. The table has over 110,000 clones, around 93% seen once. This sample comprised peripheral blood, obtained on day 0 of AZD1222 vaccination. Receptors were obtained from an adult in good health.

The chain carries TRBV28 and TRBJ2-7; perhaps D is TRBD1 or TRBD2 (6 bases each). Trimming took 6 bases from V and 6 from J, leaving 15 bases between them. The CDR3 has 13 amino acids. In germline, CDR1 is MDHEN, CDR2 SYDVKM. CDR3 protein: CASSPSGAVEQYF. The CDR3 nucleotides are TGTGCCAGCAGCCCTTCGGGGGCTGTCGAGCAGTACTTC. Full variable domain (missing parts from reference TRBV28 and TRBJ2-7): DVKVTQSSRYLVKRTGEKVFLECVQDMDHENMFWYRQDPGLGLRLIYFSYDVKMKEKGDIPEGYSVSREKKERFSLILESASTNQTSMYLCASSPSGAVEQYFGPGTRLTVT.

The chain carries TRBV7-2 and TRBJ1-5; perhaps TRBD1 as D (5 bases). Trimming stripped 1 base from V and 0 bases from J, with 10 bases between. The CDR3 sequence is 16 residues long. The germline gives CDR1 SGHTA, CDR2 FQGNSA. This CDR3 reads CASSLVAGNSNQPQHF. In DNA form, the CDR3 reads TGTGCCAGCAGCTTAGTAGCAGGGAATAGCAATCAGCCCCAGCATTTT.

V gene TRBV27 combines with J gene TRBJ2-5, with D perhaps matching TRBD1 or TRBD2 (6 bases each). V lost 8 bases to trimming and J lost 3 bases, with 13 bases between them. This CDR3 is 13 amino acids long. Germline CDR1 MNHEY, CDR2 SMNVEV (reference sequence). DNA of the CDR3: TGTGCCAGCCGGGGGCTAGGTGAAGAGACCCAGTACTTC. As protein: CASRGLGEETQYF.

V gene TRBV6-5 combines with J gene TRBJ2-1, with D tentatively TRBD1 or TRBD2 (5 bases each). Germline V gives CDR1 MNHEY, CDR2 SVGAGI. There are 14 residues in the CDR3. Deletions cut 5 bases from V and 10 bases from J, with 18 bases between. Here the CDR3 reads CASSPLPGPDEQFF. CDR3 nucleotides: TGTGCCAGCAGTCCCCTCCCGGGGCCGGACGAGCAGTTCTTC.

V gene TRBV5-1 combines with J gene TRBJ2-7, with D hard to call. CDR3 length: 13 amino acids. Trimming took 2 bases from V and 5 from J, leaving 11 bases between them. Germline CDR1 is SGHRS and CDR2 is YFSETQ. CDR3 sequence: CASSLSVFDEQYF. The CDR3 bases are TGCGCCAGCAGCTTATCAGTATTCGACGAGCAGTACTTC.

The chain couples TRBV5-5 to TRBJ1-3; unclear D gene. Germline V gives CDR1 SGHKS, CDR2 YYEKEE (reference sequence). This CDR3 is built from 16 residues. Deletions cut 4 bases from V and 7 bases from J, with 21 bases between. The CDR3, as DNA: TGTGCCAGCAGCATCCTCCGGCAGGCTGAGATGAACACCATATATTTT. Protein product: CASSILRQAEMNTIYF.

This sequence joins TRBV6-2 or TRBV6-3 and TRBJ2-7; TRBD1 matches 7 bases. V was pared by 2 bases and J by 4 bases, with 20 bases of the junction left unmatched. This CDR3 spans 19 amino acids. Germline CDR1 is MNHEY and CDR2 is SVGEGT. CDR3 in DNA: TGTGCCAGCAGTTACATACTCGGTGGCTACGACAGGGTTCGATACGAGCAGTACTTC. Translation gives CASSYILGGYDRVRYEQYF.

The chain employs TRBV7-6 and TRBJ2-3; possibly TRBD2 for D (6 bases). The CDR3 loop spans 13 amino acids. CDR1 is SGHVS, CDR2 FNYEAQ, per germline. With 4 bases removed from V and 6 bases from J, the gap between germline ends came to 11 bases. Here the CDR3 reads CASSSGLHDTQYF. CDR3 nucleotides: TGTGCCAGCAGCTCGGGACTCCACGATACGCAGTATTTT.

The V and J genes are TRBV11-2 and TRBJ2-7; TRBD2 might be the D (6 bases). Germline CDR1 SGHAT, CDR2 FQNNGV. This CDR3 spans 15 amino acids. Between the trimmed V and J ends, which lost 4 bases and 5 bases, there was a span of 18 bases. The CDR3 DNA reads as TGTGCCAGCAGCTCAACCGGGACTTTGCCTCACGAGCAGTACTTC. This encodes CASSSTGTLPHEQYF.

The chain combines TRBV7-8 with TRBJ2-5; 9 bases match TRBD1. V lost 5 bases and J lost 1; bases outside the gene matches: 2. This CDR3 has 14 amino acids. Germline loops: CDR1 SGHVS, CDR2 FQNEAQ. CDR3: CASSRDRAQETQYF. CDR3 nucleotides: TGTGCCAGCAGCCGGGACAGGGCCCAAGAGACCCAGTACTTC.

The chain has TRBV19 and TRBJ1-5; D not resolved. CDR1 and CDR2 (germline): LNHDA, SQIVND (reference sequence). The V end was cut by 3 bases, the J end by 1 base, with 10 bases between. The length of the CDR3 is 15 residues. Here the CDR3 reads CASSIGASSNQPQHF. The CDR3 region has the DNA TGTGCCAGTAGTATCGGAGCTTCAAGCAATCAGCCCCAGCATTTT.

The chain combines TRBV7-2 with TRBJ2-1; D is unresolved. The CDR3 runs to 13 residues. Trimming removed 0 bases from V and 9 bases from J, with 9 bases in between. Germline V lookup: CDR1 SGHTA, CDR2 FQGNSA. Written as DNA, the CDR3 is TGTGCCAGCAGCTTAGCTAGCATCGGTGAGCAGTTCTTC. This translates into CASSLASIGEQFF.

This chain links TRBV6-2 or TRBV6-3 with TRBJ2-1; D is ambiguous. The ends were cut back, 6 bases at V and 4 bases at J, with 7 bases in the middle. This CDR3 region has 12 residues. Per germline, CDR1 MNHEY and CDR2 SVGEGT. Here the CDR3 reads CASSPGYNEQFF. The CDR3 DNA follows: TGTGCCAGCAGCCCCGGGTACAATGAGCAGTTCTTC.

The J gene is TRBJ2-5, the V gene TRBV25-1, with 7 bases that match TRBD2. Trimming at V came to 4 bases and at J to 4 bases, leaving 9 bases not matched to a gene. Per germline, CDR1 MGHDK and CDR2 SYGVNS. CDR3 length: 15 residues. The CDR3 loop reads CASSATLARGETQYF. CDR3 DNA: TGTGCCAGCAGTGCAACACTAGCGAGGGGAGAGACCCAGTACTTC. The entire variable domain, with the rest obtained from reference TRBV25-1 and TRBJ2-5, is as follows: EADIYQTPRYLVIGTGKKITLECSQTMGHDKMYWYQQDPGMELHLIHYSYGVNSTEKGDLSSESTVSRIRTEHFPLTLESARPSHTSQYLCASSATLARGETQYFGPGTRLLVL.

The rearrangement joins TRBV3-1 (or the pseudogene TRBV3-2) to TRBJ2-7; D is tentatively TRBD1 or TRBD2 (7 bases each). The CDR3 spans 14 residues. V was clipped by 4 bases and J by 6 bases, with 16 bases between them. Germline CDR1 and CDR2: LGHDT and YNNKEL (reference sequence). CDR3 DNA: TGTGCCAGCAGCCTGTCAGGGGGGGGAGTCGAGCAGTACTTC. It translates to CASSLSGGGVEQYF.

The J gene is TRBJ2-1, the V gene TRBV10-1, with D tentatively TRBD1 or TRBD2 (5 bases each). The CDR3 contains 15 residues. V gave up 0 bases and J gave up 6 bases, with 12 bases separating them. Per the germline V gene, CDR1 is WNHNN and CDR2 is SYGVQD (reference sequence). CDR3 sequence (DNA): TGCGCCAGCAGTGAGTCGGGACGGAGTAGCAATGAGCAGTTCTTC. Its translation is CASSESGRSSNEQFF.

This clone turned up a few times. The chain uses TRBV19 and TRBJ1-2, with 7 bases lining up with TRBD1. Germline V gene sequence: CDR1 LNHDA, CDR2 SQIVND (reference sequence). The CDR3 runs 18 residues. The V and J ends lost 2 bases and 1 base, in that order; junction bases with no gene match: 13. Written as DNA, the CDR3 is TGTGCCAGTAGTATAATCGGGGGACAGAGACCCCTTAACTATGGCTACACCTTC. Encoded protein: CASSIIGGQRPLNYGYTF. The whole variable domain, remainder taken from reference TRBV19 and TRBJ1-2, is DGGITQSPKYLFRKEGQNVTLSCEQNLNHDAMYWYRQDPGQGLRLIYYSQIVNDFQKGDIAEGYSVSREKKESFPLTVTSAQKNPTAFYLCASSIIGGQRPLNYGYTFGSGTRLTVV.